This T cell receptor (beta chain) is drawn from a study of blood T cell repertoires in COVID-19 (dated by TCRdb to 2020 to 2022). The study in broad terms: The collaborator samples originated in the United States, Italy and Spain and spanned the acute and convalescent phases of COVID-19. The prospective study material was composed of cDNA or gDNA derived from T cells, B-cell-depleted T cells, or PBMCs. Subjects who had been exposed to COVID-19, were actively infected with it, or had recovered from it provided the deeply sampled blood TCRbeta repertoires that made up the dataset. The repertoires were released in a freely available public database intended as a resource for research on the immune response to SARS-CoV-2. The samples were drawn from the first 160 participants of the ongoing ImmuneRACE study and from roughly 1,300 subjects provided by 6 global collaborators. Nearly every sample came with metadata listing a de-identified subject ID, COVID-19 status, age in years and sex. Where available, HLA class I and class II types were taken from metadata supplied by the sample provider and were not determined by assay-based typing. The research as a whole found: Clinical and demographic metadata were provided uncurated, with the amount varying by source and participant.

TCRbeta CDR3 regions were amplified from genomic DNA by means of the immunoSEQ Assay, a bias-controlled multiplex PCR. Per the source publication's procedure: The number of nucleated cells in each sample was estimated by amplification of reference gene primers within the assay. To quantify the absolute abundance of each unique TCRbeta CDR3 rearrangement, sequence reads were collapsed and filtered. For each sample, productive Simpson clonality was calculated as the square root of Simpson's diversity index across productive rearrangements. The table comes from immuneACCESS by way of TCRdb, which keeps in-frame sequences with V and J called. Part of the clones is missing from these tables; in studies checked, under half for an unresolved V gene and the rest for unknown reasons. V, J and clone size were drawn from that table, and D and trimming were deduced from the DNA. The sample profile shows approximately 120,000 clones; less than 90% of them were found once. The ten largest clonotypes hold over 25% of the sample.

The collaborating institutions used their own protocols to collect whole blood in K2EDTA tubes. Collaborator samples were shipped for TCRbeta analysis as frozen whole blood, isolated PBMCs, or DNA extracted from either sample type. Cut back by 1 base and 0 bases, the V and J ends lie 3 bases apart. The germline V gene supplies CDR1 LGHNA and CDR2 YSLEER. The CDR3 spans 13 residues, from the cysteine through the phenylalanine. Only the CDR3 part of the read is kept: 39 bases, read in frame from the first base. Comment on this clone: The clone's antigen remains unknown. Per-base qualities were not stored, and no clone one base away is much larger.

The sequence was obtained from a woman of 80 years or more with acute or convalescent COVID-19. The sequencing input was peripheral blood. This chain is built from TRBV4-3 and TRBJ1-1, with the D gene too uncertain to name. In nucleotide form, the sequence is TGCGCCAGCAGCCAAGCAGTGAACACTGAAGCTTTCTTT. Its protein product is CASSQAVNTEAFF.